The present TCR beta chain was sequenced within a study of blood T cell repertoires in COVID-19. As for the study in general: Specimens from acute and convalescent COVID-19 originated in the United States, Italy and Spain. From T cells, B-cell-depleted T cells, or PBMCs came the material, which was cDNA or gDNA.

Per the original data handling: It was from reference gene primer amplification that nucleated cell counts were estimated. This table comes from immunoSEQ multiplex PCR, and its TCRdb copy is limited to in-frame clones, with some not included. V and J calls and clone size follow that table, whereas D and trimming were derived from the DNA. This table has tens of thousands of clones, about 86% appearing once. The germline CDR1 and CDR2 sequences are MNHEY and SVGAGI. Trimming left V 2 bases short and J 6 bases short, with 8 bases between. This CDR3 comprises 13 residues. This rearrangement joins TRBV6-5 to TRBJ2-4; D might be TRBD1 (5 bases). Sequencing was carried out using peripheral blood. This clonotype originated in a woman aged 55 to 70 with acute or convalescent COVID-19. CDR3 region: CASSYERGNIQYF. In nucleotides, the CDR3 is TGTGCCAGCAGTTACGAAAGGGGAAACATTCAGTACTTC.